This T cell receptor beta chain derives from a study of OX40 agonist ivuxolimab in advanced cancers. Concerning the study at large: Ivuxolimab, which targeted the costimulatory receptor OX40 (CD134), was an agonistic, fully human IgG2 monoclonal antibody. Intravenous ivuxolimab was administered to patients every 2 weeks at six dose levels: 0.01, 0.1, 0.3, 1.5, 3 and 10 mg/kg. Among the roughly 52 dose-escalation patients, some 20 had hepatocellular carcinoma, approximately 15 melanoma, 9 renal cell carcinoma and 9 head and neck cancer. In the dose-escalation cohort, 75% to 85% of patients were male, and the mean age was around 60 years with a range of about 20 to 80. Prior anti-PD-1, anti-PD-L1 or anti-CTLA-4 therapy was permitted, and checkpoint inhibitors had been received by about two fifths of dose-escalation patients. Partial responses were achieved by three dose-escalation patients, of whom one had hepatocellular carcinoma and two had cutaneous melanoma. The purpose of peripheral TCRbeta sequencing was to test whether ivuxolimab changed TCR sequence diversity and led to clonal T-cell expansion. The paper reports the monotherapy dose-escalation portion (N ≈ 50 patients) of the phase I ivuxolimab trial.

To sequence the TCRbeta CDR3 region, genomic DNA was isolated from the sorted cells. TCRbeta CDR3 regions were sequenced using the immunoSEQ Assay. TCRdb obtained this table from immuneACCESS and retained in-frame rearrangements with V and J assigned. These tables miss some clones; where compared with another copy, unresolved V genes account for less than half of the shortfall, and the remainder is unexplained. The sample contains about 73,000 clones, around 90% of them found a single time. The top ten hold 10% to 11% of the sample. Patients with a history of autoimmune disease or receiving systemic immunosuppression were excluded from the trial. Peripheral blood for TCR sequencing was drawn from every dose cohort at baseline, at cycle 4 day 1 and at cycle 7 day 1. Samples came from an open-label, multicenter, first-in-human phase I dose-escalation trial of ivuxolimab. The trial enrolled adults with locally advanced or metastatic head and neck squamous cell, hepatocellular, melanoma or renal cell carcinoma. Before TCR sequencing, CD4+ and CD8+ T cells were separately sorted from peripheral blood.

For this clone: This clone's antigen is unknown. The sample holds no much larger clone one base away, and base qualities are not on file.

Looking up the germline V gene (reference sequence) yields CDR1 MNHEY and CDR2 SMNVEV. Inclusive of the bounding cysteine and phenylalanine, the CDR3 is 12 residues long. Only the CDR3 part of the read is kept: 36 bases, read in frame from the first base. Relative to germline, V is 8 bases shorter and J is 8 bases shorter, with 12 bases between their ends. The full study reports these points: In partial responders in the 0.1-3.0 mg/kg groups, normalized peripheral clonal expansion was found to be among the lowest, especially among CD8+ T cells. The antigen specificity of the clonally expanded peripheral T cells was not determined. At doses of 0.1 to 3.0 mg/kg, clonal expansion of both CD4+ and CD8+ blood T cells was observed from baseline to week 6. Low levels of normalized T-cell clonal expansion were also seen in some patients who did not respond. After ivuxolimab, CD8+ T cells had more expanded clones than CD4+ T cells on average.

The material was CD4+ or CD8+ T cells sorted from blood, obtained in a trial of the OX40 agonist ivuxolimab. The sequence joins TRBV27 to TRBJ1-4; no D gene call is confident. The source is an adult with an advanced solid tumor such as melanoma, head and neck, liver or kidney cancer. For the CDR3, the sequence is CASRAGGEKLFF. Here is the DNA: TGTGCCAGCCGGGCGGGTGGAGAAAAACTGTTTTTT.